This is a list of T cell receptor beta chains from one sample in a study of T-cell reconstitution after alpha-beta-depleted transplantation in children. TCRdb redid the calling of the PCR reads with MiXCR, one entry per CDR3 protein. The sample carries about 900,000 distinct CDR3 sequences, around 30% recorded once. The source was PBMCs, mostly from graft donor cells, collected 360 days after TCRalphabeta/CD19-depleted stem cell transplant. These receptors were collected from a boy younger than two who had a stem cell transplant for SCID, so the T cells may come from the graft donor. Each CDR3 is given with its conserved first and last residue. Fields, in order: J gene, V gene, D gene, clone size, CDR3 DNA, CDR3 protein. A D gene is named only where the DNA matches it firmly. Some rows have no size entry. The others give once, few or many, or a class for an expanded clone.

TRBJ1-1,TRBV12-3/TRBV12-4,-,-,TGTGCCAGCAGTTTAATGTCAGGGGCCCGCGAAGCTTTCTTT,CASSLMSGAREAFF
TRBJ2-1,TRBV20-1,TRBD2,-,TGCAGTGCTAGAGATTGGGGACTAGCGGGGGAATTCTACAATGAGCAGTTCTTC,CSARDWGLAGEFYNEQFF
TRBJ2-2,TRBV9,TRBD2,-,TGTGCCAGCAGCATAAAGACCACTAGCGGGGGTGACACCGGGGAGCTGTTTTTT,CASSIKTTSGGDTGELFF
TRBJ2-3,TRBV5-5,TRBD1,-,TGTGCCAGCAGCTTGGGGACAGGGGATGGAATTCGCACAGATACGCAGTATTTT,CASSLGTGDGIRTDTQYF
TRBJ2-5,TRBV7-2,-,few,TGTGCCAGCAGCTTATATGCCGGGCTAGGTGGGACCCAGTACTTC,CASSLYAGLGGTQYF
TRBJ2-3,TRBV10-2,TRBD1,-,TGCGCCAGCAGAATGGACAGGGCTGGCACAGATACGCAGTATTTT,CASRMDRAGTDTQYF
TRBJ2-6,TRBV5-1,-,-,TGCGCCAGCACCCCGACAGGTGGAAGCACCCCTGGGGCCAACGTCCTGACTTTC,CASTPTGGSTPGANVLTF
TRBJ2-1,TRBV9,TRBD1,-,TGTGCCAGCACCCGGACAGGGGCCTACAATGAGCAGTTCTTC,CASTRTGAYNEQFF
TRBJ2-1,TRBV12-5,-,few,TGTGCTAGTGGTTTGTGGATCAATGAGCAGTTCTTC,CASGLWINEQFF
TRBJ1-2,TRBV29-1,-,-,TGCAGCGTTGCGGAGGAGAATGGCTACACCTTC,CSVAEENGYTF
TRBJ1-1,TRBV12-3/TRBV12-4,-,-,TGTGCCAGCATGGAGGAGCTGGGAGCTTTCTTT,CASMEELGAFF
TRBJ1-2,TRBV28,TRBD1,-,TGTGCCAGCAGTCCTAGGACAGGGTTGGTGATATATGGCTACACCTTC,CASSPRTGLVIYGYTF
TRBJ2-7,TRBV12-3/TRBV12-4,-,-,TGTGCCAGCACCGAGGGGTGGATTACCTACGAGCAGTACTTC,CASTEGWITYEQYF
TRBJ2-6,TRBV5-1,-,-,TGCGCCAGCAGTGGAAGGTCGGGAACGATAATGAGGGGGGCCAACGTCCTGACTTTC,CASSGRSGTIMRGANVLTF
TRBJ2-1,TRBV7-2,TRBD1,-,TGTGCCAGCAGGGGGGGTGGGACAGGCGAACTGGGGGAGCAGTTCTTC,CASRGGGTGELGEQFF
TRBJ1-1,TRBV12-3/TRBV12-4,-,-,TGTGCCAGCAGTCGACTCCCAACAGGGCTGAACACTGAAGCTTTCTTT,CASSRLPTGLNTEAFF
TRBJ2-2,TRBV12-3/TRBV12-4,-,-,TGTGCCAGCAGTCCCTTCGGGTCCGGATCTACCGGGGAGCTGTTTTTT,CASSPFGSGSTGELFF
TRBJ2-3,TRBV5-6,-,-,TGTGCCAGCAGCACGGACCTGGCTAGCACAGATACGCAGTATTTT,CASSTDLASTDTQYF
TRBJ2-7,TRBV11-2,-,-,TGTGCCAGCAGCTCAGCCGGGACGTTACCTTCCTACGAGCAGTACTTC,CASSSAGTLPSYEQYF
TRBJ2-5,TRBV5-1,TRBD2,-,TGCGCCAGCAGGAGCGGGGCTCGCTGGGGGGAGACCCAGTACTTC,CASRSGARWGETQYF
TRBJ2-3,TRBV7-9,-,few,TGTGCCAGCAGCTTTTGGCGGTCCGCCACAGATACGCAGTATTTT,CASSFWRSATDTQYF
TRBJ2-2,TRBV6-2/TRBV6-3,TRBD2,few,TGTGCCAGCAGCCCCTACTGGCTAGCGGGGGGGCCCGCGAACACCGGGGAGCTGTTTTTT,CASSPYWLAGGPANTGELFF
TRBJ2-3,TRBV5-1,-,-,TGCGCCAGCAGCTCCCAGACTGTTTTGGGCCGGTTTAGCACAGATACGCAGTATTTT,CASSSQTVLGRFSTDTQYF
TRBJ2-7,TRBV5-1,TRBD1,-,TGCGCCAGCACCTTAGATGGGACAGGGAGGTACGAGCAGTACTTC,CASTLDGTGRYEQYF
TRBJ1-4,TRBV20-1,-,few,TGCAGTGCCCTGAATGAAAAACTGTTTTTT,CSALNEKLFF
TRBJ2-7,TRBV7-2,TRBD2,-,TGTGCCAGCAGCTTCGCCTCGTCGACTAGCGGGGGCCACGAGCAGTACTTC,CASSFASSTSGGHEQYF
TRBJ2-3,TRBV2,TRBD2,few,TGTGCCAGCAATTCACTAGCGGGGGTCACAGATACGCAGTATTTT,CASNSLAGVTDTQYF
TRBJ2-1,TRBV7-3,TRBD1,-,TGTGCCAGCAGCTTAACTGGCGCAGGGGGCGGCCACCATGAGCAGTTCTTC,CASSLTGAGGGHHEQFF
TRBJ2-2,TRBV4-1,TRBD1,-,TGCGCCAGCAGCCAAGAGCCGGTTGGGACAGGGAACACCGGGGAGCTGTTTTTT,CASSQEPVGTGNTGELFF
TRBJ2-3,TRBV6-1,-,few,TGTGCCAGCAGTACGGACTCGGCTAGCACAGATACGCAGTATTTT,CASSTDSASTDTQYF
TRBJ2-2,TRBV29-1,TRBD1,-,TGCAGCGTCTTACAGGGGGCGAACACCGGGGAGCTGTTTTTT,CSVLQGANTGELFF
TRBJ2-7,TRBV29-1,-,few,TGCAGCGTTGGATCCCCCAGGGGTTCCTACGAGCAGTACTTC,CSVGSPRGSYEQYF